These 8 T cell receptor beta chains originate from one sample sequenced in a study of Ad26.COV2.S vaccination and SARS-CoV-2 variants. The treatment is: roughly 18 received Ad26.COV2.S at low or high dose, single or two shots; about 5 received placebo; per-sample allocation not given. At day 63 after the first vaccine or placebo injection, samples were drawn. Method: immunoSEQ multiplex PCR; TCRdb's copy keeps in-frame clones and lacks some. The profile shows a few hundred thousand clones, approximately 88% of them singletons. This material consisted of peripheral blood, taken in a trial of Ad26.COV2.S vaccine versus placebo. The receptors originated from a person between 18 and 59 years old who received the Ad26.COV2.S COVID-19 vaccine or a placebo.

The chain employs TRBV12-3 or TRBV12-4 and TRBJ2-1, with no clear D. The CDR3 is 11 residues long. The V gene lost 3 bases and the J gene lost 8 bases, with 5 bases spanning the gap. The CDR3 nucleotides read TGTGCCAGCAGTTTGTCGCATGAGCAGTTCTTC. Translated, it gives CASSLSHEQFF.

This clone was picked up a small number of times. CDR3 sequence reads: CASVGQGITGELFF. Here the CDR3 DNA reads TGCGCCAGCGTGGGACAGGGGATTACCGGGGAGCTGTTTTTT. The chain is built from TRBV5-1 and TRBJ2-2; 10 bases line up with TRBD1. The CDR3 is made up of 14 amino acids. Losses at the gene ends were 7 bases for V and 5 bases for J; bases not matched to a gene: 5. Germline values: CDR1 SGHRS, CDR2 YFSETQ.

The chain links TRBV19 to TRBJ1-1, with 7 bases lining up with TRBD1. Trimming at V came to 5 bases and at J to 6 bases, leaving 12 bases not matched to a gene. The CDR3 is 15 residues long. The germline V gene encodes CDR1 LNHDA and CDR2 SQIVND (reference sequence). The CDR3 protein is CASSPIGNRGAEAFF. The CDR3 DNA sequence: TGTGCCAGTAGTCCTATAGGGAACAGGGGCGCTGAAGCTTTCTTT.

Here the CDR3 DNA reads TGTGCCAGCAGCTTAGACAGGGCCCAGCCCCAGCATTTT. Protein sequence: CASSLDRAQPQHF. The rearrangement joins TRBV7-8 to TRBJ1-5; perhaps TRBD1 as D (6 bases). The CDR3 contains 13 residues. Germline CDR1 and CDR2: SGHVS and FQNEAQ. V lost 1 base and J 7 bases, leaving 8 bases between the germline ends.

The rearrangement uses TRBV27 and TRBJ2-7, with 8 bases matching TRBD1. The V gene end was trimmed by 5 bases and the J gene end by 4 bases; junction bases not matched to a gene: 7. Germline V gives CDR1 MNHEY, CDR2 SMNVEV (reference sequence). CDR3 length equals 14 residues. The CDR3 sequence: CASSLRQGRYEQYV. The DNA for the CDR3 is TGTGCCAGCAGTCTCCGACAGGGGAGGTACGAGCAGTACGTC.

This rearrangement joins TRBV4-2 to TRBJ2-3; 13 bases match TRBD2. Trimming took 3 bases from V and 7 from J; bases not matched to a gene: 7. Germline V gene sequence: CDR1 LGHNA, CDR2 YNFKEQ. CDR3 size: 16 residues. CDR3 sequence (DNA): TGTGCCAGCAGCCAGCAACTAGCGGGGGGGCGGTATACGCAGTATTTT. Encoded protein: CASSQQLAGGRYTQYF.

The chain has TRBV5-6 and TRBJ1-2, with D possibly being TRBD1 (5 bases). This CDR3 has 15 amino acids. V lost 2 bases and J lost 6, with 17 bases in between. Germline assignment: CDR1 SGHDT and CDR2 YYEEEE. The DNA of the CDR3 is TGTGCCAGCAGCTTCGCACCCCAGGGATTGGATGGCTACACCTTC. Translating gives CASSFAPQGLDGYTF. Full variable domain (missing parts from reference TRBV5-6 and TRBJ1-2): DAGVTQSPTHLIKTRGQQVTLRCSPKSGHDTVSWYQQALGQGPQFIFQYYEEEERQRGNFPDRFSGHQFPNYSSELNVNALLLGDSALYLCASSFAPQGLDGYTFGSGTRLTVV.

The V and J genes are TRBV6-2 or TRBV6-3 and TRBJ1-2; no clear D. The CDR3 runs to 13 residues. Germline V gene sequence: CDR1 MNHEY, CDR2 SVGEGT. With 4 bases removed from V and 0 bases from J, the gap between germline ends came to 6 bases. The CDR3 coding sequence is TGTGCCAGCAGTTGGGTCGCTAACTATGGCTACACCTTC. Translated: CASSWVANYGYTF.